The T cell receptor (beta chain) under discussion was sequenced for a study of blood T cells in healthy people across ages. This clonotype came up many times. The antigen is undetermined. Germline V CDR1 and CDR2: SGHTA, FQGNSA. Germline trimming cut 6 bases from V and 6 bases from J; bases unmatched to any gene: 8. This CDR3 spans 15 amino acids. Study findings and constraints: Naive T cell percentage showed a strong correlation with TCR beta diversity. Among T cells, TCR beta diversity per million cells dropped roughly linearly as age rose.

The second PCR ran roughly 6 to 11 cycles with a sample-barcoded 5' primer and J-beta primers. TCRdb redid the calling of the 5' RACE reads with MiXCR, one entry per CDR3 protein. This sample has some 1.4 million distinct CDR3 sequences, with roughly 40% found just once. This clonotype was obtained from a woman under 30 in good health. Sequencing used blood. This chain connects TRBV7-2 to TRBJ2-1; 10 nucleotides match TRBD2. The CDR3 sequence is CASSPSGRAPNEQFF. CDR3 nucleotide sequence: TGTGCCAGCAGTCCCAGCGGGAGGGCCCCCAATGAGCAGTTCTTC.